What follows are 27 T cell receptor beta chains derived from one specimen sequenced in a study of CD8+ T cells in alopecia areata. Extraction and reverse transcription of RNA yielded cDNA as the sequencing template. Produced via immunoSEQ multiplex PCR; TCRdb's table is partial and in-frame only. This repertoire shows tens of thousands of clones, about 44% found once; its top ten account for 15% to 20%. Source: CD8+ T cells sorted from blood, taken at week 0. These receptors all come from a human donor with alopecia areata.

The V and J genes are TRBV6-6 and TRBJ2-7, with D unresolved. The CDR3 contains 14 residues. CDR1 is MNHNY and CDR2 is SVGAGI in the germline V gene (reference sequence). V lost 5 bases to trimming and J lost 6 bases, with 17 bases between them. The CDR3 sequence is CASSPRSGGLEQYF. CDR3 DNA: TGTGCCAGCAGTCCCCGATCAGGTGGCCTCGAGCAGTACTTC.

The V gene is TRBV30, the J gene TRBJ2-5; D uncertain. The CDR3 has 12 amino acids. The V and J ends lost 1 base and 3 bases respectively, with 6 bases between them. CDR1 and CDR2 (germline): GTSNPN, SVGIG (reference sequence). As DNA, the CDR3 is TGTGCCTGGAGTGGCAGAGAAGAGACCCAGTACTTC. Its translation is CAWSGREETQYF.

The chain employs TRBV27 and TRBJ1-1, with 8 positions matching TRBD1. The trim removed 5 bases at V and 3 bases at J, leaving 5 bases unmatched. Germline V CDR1 and CDR2: MNHEY, SMNVEV (reference sequence). There are 14 residues in the CDR3. DNA of the CDR3: TGTGCCAGCAGTCACAGGGGGGGAGACACTGAAGCTTTCTTT. This sequence encodes CASSHRGGDTEAFF.

The chain employs TRBV19 and TRBJ2-1; 9 positions match TRBD1. Germline CDR1 is LNHDA and CDR2 is SQIVND (reference sequence). Trimming took 1 base from V and 9 from J; bases not matched to a gene: 7. This CDR3 is 15 amino acids long. CDR3 in DNA: TGTGCCAGTAGTATAGGGGGGACAGGGAGTGGTGAGCAGTTCTTC. It translates to CASSIGGTGSGEQFF.

V and J are TRBV5-1 and TRBJ1-1; a possible D gene is TRBD1 (5 bases). Germline CDR1 and CDR2: SGHRS and YFSETQ. This CDR3 spans 13 amino acids. V was trimmed by 3 bases and J by 1 base, leaving 7 bases between them. CDR3 loop: CASSSGENTEAFF. The DNA of the CDR3 is TGCGCCAGCAGCTCGGGGGAGAACACTGAAGCTTTCTTT.

The J gene is TRBJ1-5, the V gene TRBV6-6; 9 bases agree with TRBD1. The CDR3 is 15 amino acids. With V trimmed by 6 bases and J by 4 bases, 7 bases remained unmatched. Germline V gene sequence: CDR1 MNHNY, CDR2 SVGAGI (reference sequence). DNA for the CDR3: TGTGCCAGCAGAGTCCGGGACAGGGCTAATCAGCCCCAGCATTTT. Its translation: CASRVRDRANQPQHF.

CDR3 coding DNA: TGTGCCAGCCAAGCGGGAGGGCATGATACGCAGTATTTT. It yields the protein CASQAGGHDTQYF. The chain employs TRBV28 and TRBJ2-3, with 10 bases identical to TRBD2. The V gene's germline CDR1 is MDHEN and CDR2 SYDVKM. The V gene end was trimmed by 8 bases and the J gene end by 6 bases; junction bases not matched to a gene: 5. The length of the CDR3 is 13 residues.

This clone was found a few times. This rearrangement joins TRBV30 to TRBJ2-2, with 9 bases fitting TRBD2. This CDR3 spans 14 amino acids. Looked up from germline, CDR1 is GTSNPN and CDR2 is SVGIG (reference sequence). V was clipped by 0 bases and J by 9 bases; unmatched bases: 5. The CDR3 spells CAWSVRGRVWELFF. The CDR3 coding sequence is TGTGCCTGGAGTGTACGCGGGAGGGTCTGGGAGCTGTTTTTT.

The CDR3 DNA reads as TGTGCCAGTAGGGACGGGGGAGATACGCAGTATTTT. This encodes CASRDGGDTQYF. The chain joins TRBV6-5 to TRBJ2-3, with D perhaps matching TRBD2 (6 bases). CDR1 and CDR2 (germline): MNHEY, SVGAGI. There are 12 residues in the CDR3. V lost 9 bases to trimming and J lost 5 bases, with 12 bases between them.

Only one count was recorded for this clone. V and J are TRBV28 and TRBJ1-5, with D unresolved. V shed 4 bases and J shed 5 bases, with 9 bases lying between them. The CDR3 spans 13 residues. Germline CDR1 MDHEN, CDR2 SYDVKM. In DNA form, the CDR3 reads TGTGCCAGCAGTTCGAGAGGTCATCAGCCCCAGCATTTT. Translation: CASSSRGHQPQHF.

V gene TRBV4-1 combines with J gene TRBJ2-3; 14 nucleotides line up with TRBD2. The junction had 1 base not matched to a gene; V was cut back by 4 bases and J by 4 bases. Per the germline V gene, CDR1 is MGHRA and CDR2 is YSYEKL. The CDR3 extends over 15 amino acids. CDR3 loop: CASSPTSGRADTQYF. CDR3 nucleotide sequence: TGCGCCAGCAGCCCGACTAGCGGGAGGGCAGATACGCAGTATTTT.

The V call is TRBV9, the J call TRBJ1-4; D is undetermined. The germline V and J ends were trimmed by 0 bases and 8 bases, with 17 bases remaining between them. Germline-derived CDR1 and CDR2 are SGDLS and YYNGEE. CDR3 size: 16 residues. The CDR3 DNA reads as TGTGCCAGCAGCGTAGGGGCGGCCCCTCTGAGAGAAAAACTGTTTTTT. Amino acids: CASSVGAAPLREKLFF. Filled out from reference TRBV9 and TRBJ1-4, the complete variable domain reads DSGVTQTPKHLITATGQRVTLRCSPRSGDLSVYWYQQSLDQGLQFLIQYYNGEERAKGNILERFSAQQFPDLHSELNLSSLELGDSALYFCASSVGAAPLREKLFFGSGTQLSVL.

The J gene is TRBJ2-7, the V gene TRBV27, with 7 nucleotides matching TRBD1. The germline gives CDR1 MNHEY, CDR2 SMNVEV (reference sequence). The trim removed 5 bases at V and 3 bases at J, leaving 4 bases unmatched. The CDR3 length is 13 residues. This chain's CDR3 is CASSVNRGYEQYF. The CDR3 region has the DNA TGTGCCAGCAGTGTTAACAGGGGCTACGAGCAGTACTTC.

This clone was detected a few times. V gene TRBV13 combines with J gene TRBJ1-5, with a possible D match to TRBD1 (5 bases). This CDR3 region has 13 residues. Germline-derived CDR1 and CDR2 are PRHDT and FYEKMQ (reference sequence). Trimming left V 6 bases short and J 2 bases short, with 8 bases between. Here the CDR3 DNA reads TGTGCCAGCAGTAGGGGACGCAATCAGCCCCAGCATTTT. Its protein is CASSRGRNQPQHF. Using reference TRBV13 and TRBJ1-5 for the parts outside the CDR3, the full variable domain is AAGVIQSPRHLIKEKRETATLKCYPIPRHDTVYWYQQGPGQDPQFLISFYEKMQSDKGSIPDRFSAQQFSDYHSELNMSSLELGDSALYFCASSRGRNQPQHFGDGTRLSIL.

J is TRBJ2-5 and V is TRBV28; 8 bases fit TRBD1. The J call may be incorrect, as the DNA end agrees better with TRBJ2-7. The length of the CDR3 is 14 residues. CDR1 is MDHEN and CDR2 is SYDVKM in the germline V gene. The CDR3 region is CASSWAGGINEQYF. The CDR3 DNA reads TGTGCCAGCAGTTGGGCAGGGGGCATCAACGAGCAGTACTTC.

The chain has TRBV19 and TRBJ1-5, with 9 bases lining up with TRBD1. The V gene end was trimmed by 4 bases and the J gene end by 7 bases; junction bases not matched to a gene: 5. This CDR3 has 14 residues. The germline gives CDR1 LNHDA, CDR2 SQIVND (reference sequence). The CDR3 sequence: CASSTTGGEQPQHF. In DNA, the CDR3 is TGTGCCAGTAGTACGACAGGGGGGGAGCAGCCCCAGCATTTT.

J is TRBJ2-7 and V is TRBV19; 8 positions agree with TRBD1. The CDR3 consists of 14 residues. V lost 5 bases to trimming and J lost 0 bases; unmatched junction nucleotides: 3. From germline, CDR1 is LNHDA and CDR2 SQIVND (reference sequence). CDR3 in amino acids: CASSVGTGSYEQYF. DNA of the CDR3: TGTGCCAGTAGTGTCGGGACAGGCTCCTACGAGCAGTACTTC.

This chain uses TRBV5-1 with TRBJ2-1, with 10 bases matching TRBD2. CDR1 is SGHRS, CDR2 YFSETQ, per germline. V shed 8 bases and J 6 bases; nucleotides not matched to a gene: 5. The CDR3 covers 13 residues. For the CDR3, the DNA is TGCGCCAGTAACAGCGGGAGGGTCAATGAGCAGTTCTTC. Amino acid sequence: CASNSGRVNEQFF.

This chain links TRBV27 with TRBJ2-3; the D gene is possibly TRBD1 (6 bases). Trimming stripped 4 bases from V and 6 bases from J, with 14 bases between. CDR3 size: 14 residues. The germline V gene has CDR1 MNHEY and CDR2 SMNVEV (reference sequence). CDR3 in amino acids: CASSSRPTGDTQYF. CDR3 in DNA: TGTGCCAGCAGTTCACGTCCGACAGGTGATACGCAGTATTTT.

The chain combines TRBV19 with TRBJ2-1; 8 bases fit TRBD2. CDR1 is LNHDA and CDR2 is SQIVND in the germline V gene (reference sequence). The CDR3 length is 15 residues. The J segment lost 0 bases and the V segment lost 6 bases, leaving 4 bases of the junction unmatched. CDR3 sequence: CASRAGVVSYNEQFF. The CDR3 coding sequence is TGTGCCAGTAGAGCGGGAGTCGTCTCCTACAATGAGCAGTTCTTC. Using reference TRBV19 and TRBJ2-1 for the parts outside the CDR3, the full variable domain is DGGITQSPKYLFRKEGQNVTLSCEQNLNHDAMYWYRQDPGQGLRLIYYSQIVNDFQKGDIAEGYSVSREKKESFPLTVTSAQKNPTAFYLCASRAGVVSYNEQFFGPGTRLTVL.

There are a few counts of this clone. This rearrangement joins TRBV28 to TRBJ1-4; D remains ambiguous. Trimming cost V 3 bases and J 5 bases, with 10 bases left between them. The V gene's germline CDR1 is MDHEN and CDR2 SYDVKM. This CDR3 has 14 amino acids. Here the CDR3 DNA reads TGTGCCAGCAGTTTGCAACGCATAAATGAAAAACTGTTTTTT. It yields the protein CASSLQRINEKLFF.

The chain uses TRBV30 and TRBJ2-1, with a possible D match to TRBD2 (6 bases). The CDR3 sequence is 13 residues long. Germline CDR1 reads GTSNPN; CDR2 reads SVGIG (reference sequence). CDR3 region: CALERATYNEQFF. CDR3 bases: TGTGCGTTGGAGCGGGCCACCTACAATGAGCAGTTCTTC.

This clone has more than one count but fewer than ten. The chain joins TRBV29-1 to TRBJ2-2; D is undetermined. The CDR3 is 15 residues long. The germline gives CDR1 SQVTM, CDR2 ANQGSEA. The germline V and J ends were trimmed by 5 bases and 3 bases, with 16 bases remaining between them. The CDR3 nucleotides are TGCAGCGTTAGGCTCGGATTACGCGACACCGGGGAGCTGTTTTTT. Amino acids: CSVRLGLRDTGELFF.

The J gene is TRBJ2-7, the V gene TRBV29-1; 9 bases match TRBD2. J lost 0 bases, V lost 6 bases, and 12 bases had no gene match. CDR1 is SQVTM and CDR2 is ANQGSEA in the germline V gene. This CDR3 has 16 amino acids. The CDR3 loop is CSVAGGNDRSSYEQYF. The CDR3 coding sequence is TGCAGCGTGGCGGGAGGGAATGACAGGAGCTCCTACGAGCAGTACTTC.

This sequence joins TRBV6-5 and TRBJ2-3; perhaps TRBD1 as D (5 bases). Germline-derived CDR1 and CDR2 are MNHEY and SVGAGI. This CDR3 has 16 residues. Trimming took 1 base from V and 0 from J, leaving 11 bases between them. For the CDR3, the DNA is TGTGCCAGCAGTTACTGGATAGGGGCGAGCACAGATACGCAGTATTTT. It translates to CASSYWIGASTDTQYF.

This clone occurred a few times. V gene TRBV29-1 combines with J gene TRBJ1-3, with no clear D. This CDR3 is built from 12 residues. V was cut by 4 bases and J by 4 bases, with 8 bases left in between. Germline CDR1 and CDR2: SQVTM and ANQGSEA. The CDR3 sequence: CSVVGEGNTIYF. The CDR3 DNA follows: TGCAGCGTTGTCGGCGAGGGAAACACCATATATTTT.

The chain carries TRBV15 and TRBJ2-5, with a weak D call TRBD1 (5 bases). CDR1 is LNHNV, CDR2 YYDKDF, per germline (reference sequence). V lost 5 bases and J lost 3, with 13 bases in between. The CDR3 runs 14 residues. The CDR3: CATSSRSREETQYF. In DNA form, the CDR3 reads TGTGCCACCAGCTCCCGCAGCAGGGAAGAGACCCAGTACTTC.